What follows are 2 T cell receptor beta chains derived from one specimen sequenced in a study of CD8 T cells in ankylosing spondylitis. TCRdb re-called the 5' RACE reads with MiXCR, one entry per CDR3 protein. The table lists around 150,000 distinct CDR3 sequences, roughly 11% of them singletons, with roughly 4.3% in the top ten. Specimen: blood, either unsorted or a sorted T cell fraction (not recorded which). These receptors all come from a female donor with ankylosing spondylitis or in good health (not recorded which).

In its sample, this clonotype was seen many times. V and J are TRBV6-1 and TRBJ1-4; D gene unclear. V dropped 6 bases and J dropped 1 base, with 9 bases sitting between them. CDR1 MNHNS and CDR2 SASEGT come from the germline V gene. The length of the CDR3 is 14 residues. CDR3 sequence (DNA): TGTGCCAGCAGGCGGACGGAAACTAATGAAAAACTGTTTTTT. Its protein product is CASRRTETNEKLFF.

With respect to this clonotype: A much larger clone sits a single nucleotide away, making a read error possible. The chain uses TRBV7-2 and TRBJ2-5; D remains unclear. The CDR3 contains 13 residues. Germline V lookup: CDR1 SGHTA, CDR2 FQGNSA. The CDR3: CANSFSYQETQYF. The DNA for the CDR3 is TGTGCCAACAGCTTTTCGTACCAAGAGACCCAGTACTTC.